These 22 T cell receptor beta chains came from one sample sequenced in a study of beta chain features in type 1 diabetes (dated by TCRdb to between 2018 and 2020). Libraries were prepared through the immunoSEQ multiplex PCR assay. The entire isolated RNA was reverse transcribed using the High Capacity cDNA Reverse Transcription Kit, and thus expressed TCRB transcripts were sequenced. This is the immuneACCESS table as TCRdb keeps it, with only in-frame sequences that have V and J called. A part of the clones is gone; compared with another copy, unresolved V genes explain less than half, and the rest is unexplained. The sample yields roughly 250,000 clones; over 20% were counted once. The biggest ten clones account for roughly 0.028% of the sample. General conclusions and limits of the study: Type 1 diabetes patients showed a moderate but significant shortening of TCRB CDR3 length in all four CD4+ subsets.

These receptors' targets are unknown. Material: naive CD4+ T cells from blood. Sample cell subset or site, as interpreted from the label and publication: true naive CD4+ T cells. All receptors come from a woman aged 40-49 years with type 1 diabetes.

This clone was recorded a few times. This chain links TRBV9 with TRBJ2-1; TRBD2 aligns across 7 bases. This CDR3 has 16 residues. J lost 6 bases, V lost 4 bases, and 13 bases had no gene match. Per the germline V gene, CDR1 is SGDLS and CDR2 is YYNGEE. The CDR3 loop reads CASSSLMGGPVNEQFF. As DNA, the CDR3 is TGTGCCAGCAGCTCCCTTATGGGAGGGCCGGTCAATGAGCAGTTCTTC.

V and J are TRBV4-3 and TRBJ1-2; 9 bases agree with TRBD1. Germline lookup yields CDR1 LGHNA and CDR2 YSLEER. The trim removed 3 bases at V and 9 bases at J, leaving 8 bases unmatched. The CDR3 runs to 14 residues. The CDR3 DNA reads as TGCGCCAGCAGCCAGATACCGGGACAGGGAAGCTACACCTTC. It codes for CASSQIPGQGSYTF.

This rearrangement joins TRBV29-1 to TRBJ2-7; no clear D gene. The CDR3 spans 13 residues. Per germline, CDR1 SQVTM and CDR2 ANQGSEA. V shed 3 bases and J shed 6 bases, with 15 bases lying between them. The CDR3 loop is CSVDSLFLFEQYF. The CDR3 DNA sequence: TGCAGCGTTGATTCCTTATTCCTATTCGAGCAGTACTTC.

The rearrangement joins TRBV28 to TRBJ2-7; D not resolved. Germline CDR1 and CDR2: MDHEN and SYDVKM. This CDR3 contains 12 residues. Trimming stripped 6 bases from V and 3 bases from J, with 9 bases between. CDR3 sequence: CASRNPGYEQYF. For the CDR3, the DNA is TGTGCCAGCAGAAATCCAGGCTACGAGCAGTACTTC.

The rearrangement uses TRBV7-3 and TRBJ2-1, with TRBD1 matching 10 bases. V was clipped by 1 base and J by 10 bases; unmatched bases: 4. CDR3 size: 14 residues. CDR1 SGHTA and CDR2 FQGTGA come from the germline V gene. In DNA, the CDR3 is TGTGCCAGCAGCTTAAGTGGACAGGGGGAAGAGCAGTTCTTC. It specifies CASSLSGQGEEQFF. The full variable domain, rest sourced from reference TRBV7-3 and TRBJ2-1, is GAGVSQTPSNKVTEKGKYVELRCDPISGHTALYWYRQSLGQGPEFLIYFQGTGAADDSGLPNDRFFAVRPEGSVSTLKIQRTERGDSAVYLCASSLSGQGEEQFFGPGTRLTVL.

The chain combines TRBV28 with TRBJ1-1; 7 positions match TRBD1. V was pared by 6 bases and J by 4 bases, with 14 bases of the junction left unmatched. Germline CDR1 is MDHEN and CDR2 is SYDVKM. The CDR3 length is 16 residues. CDR3 residues: CASRSIRDSRGTEAFF. The CDR3 coding sequence is TGTGCCAGCAGATCCATCCGGGACAGTAGAGGCACTGAAGCTTTCTTT.

The genes are TRBV23-1 and TRBJ2-6, with no clear D. TRBV23-1 qualifies as an ORF whose function is uncertain. Trimming pared 5 bases from V and 0 bases from J, leaving 14 bases between. This CDR3 comprises 17 residues. The CDR3 nucleotides are TGCGCCAGCAGTTGTCGCAGTACAGCCTCTGGGGCCAACGTCCTGACTTTC. Protein: CASSCRSTASGANVLTF.

J is TRBJ2-5 and V is TRBV11-2, with 9 bases lining up with TRBD2. Germline V gene lookup returns CDR1 SGHAT and CDR2 FQNNGV. J gave up 8 bases and V 6 bases, and 4 bases lay outside the gene matches. The CDR3 is made up of 12 amino acids. In DNA form, the CDR3 reads TGTGCCAGCAGTCCGCGGGGGGGAACCCAGTACTTC. Encoded protein: CASSPRGGTQYF.

This chain uses TRBV7-2 with TRBJ2-7; tentatively, D is TRBD2 (5 bases). The CDR3 spans 11 residues. V dropped 2 bases and J dropped 6 bases, with 5 bases sitting between them. Germline V gene data show CDR1 as SGHTA and CDR2 as FQGNSA. CDR3 residues: CASSLSGEQYF. For the CDR3, the DNA is TGTGCCAGCAGCTTAAGCGGCGAGCAGTACTTC.

The chain links TRBV30 to TRBJ2-7; TRBD2 matches at 13 bases. Trimming removed 0 bases from V and 2 bases from J; junction bases left unmatched: 4. The CDR3 has 16 amino acids. CDR1 is GTSNPN and CDR2 is SVGIG in the germline V gene (reference sequence). CDR3 bases: TGTGCCTGGAGTGTAGGGACTAGCGGGATTGCCTACGAGCAGTACTTC. The encoded protein is CAWSVGTSGIAYEQYF.

The chain combines TRBV19 with TRBJ2-2; 8 positions match TRBD1. Germline V lookup: CDR1 LNHDA, CDR2 SQIVND (reference sequence). With 10 bases clipped from V and 0 bases from J, the junction kept 4 bases outside the gene matches. The CDR3 contains 14 residues. The CDR3 is CATSTGANTGELFF. The CDR3 nucleotides are TGTGCCACTTCGACAGGGGCGAACACCGGGGAGCTGTTTTTT.

In this sample, this clone turned up a few times. The rearrangement uses TRBV28 and TRBJ2-1; 13 bases are a match to TRBD2. Germline lookup yields CDR1 MDHEN and CDR2 SYDVKM. V shed 6 bases and J 10 bases; nucleotides not matched to a gene: 0. CDR3 length equals 12 residues. The CDR3 loop is CASRGLAGEQFF. DNA for the CDR3: TGTGCCAGCAGGGGACTAGCGGGGGAGCAGTTCTTC.

The CDR3 nucleotides read TGTGCCAGCAGCCAACCGGCAGGGTCCTACGAGCAGTACTTC. Amino acid sequence: CASSQPAGSYEQYF. The V and J genes are TRBV14 and TRBJ2-7; weak D call: TRBD1 (5 bases). Germline CDR1 reads SGHDN; CDR2 reads FVKESK. The CDR3 consists of 14 residues. V lost 2 bases and J 1 base, leaving 9 bases between the germline ends.

There are a few counts of this clone. The chain's CDR3 is CSVGTGTRDTQYF. The CDR3 region has the DNA TGCAGCGTCGGGACTGGGACCAGAGATACGCAGTATTTT. The V and J genes are TRBV29-1 and TRBJ2-3; maybe TRBD2 (6 bases). The ends were cut back, 6 bases at V and 5 bases at J, with 15 bases in the middle. This CDR3 spans 13 amino acids. Looked up from germline, CDR1 is SQVTM and CDR2 is ANQGSEA.

With regard to this clone: The sample has other DNA sequences that encode this CDR3 too. The rearrangement uses TRBV30 and TRBJ2-7, with TRBD2 identical over 8 bases. This CDR3 contains 13 residues. In germline, CDR1 is GTSNPN, CDR2 SVGIG (reference sequence). V was clipped by 4 bases and J by 0 bases; unmatched bases: 2. The CDR3 loop reads CAWTAGGSYEQYF. Written as DNA, the CDR3 is TGTGCCTGGACGGCGGGGGGCTCCTACGAGCAGTACTTC.

The J gene is TRBJ2-5, the V gene TRBV30; TRBD2 matches at 11 bases. Germline CDR1 reads GTSNPN; CDR2 reads SVGIG (reference sequence). Germline trimming cut 3 bases from V and 5 bases from J; bases unmatched to any gene: 2. The CDR3 sequence is 13 residues long. The CDR3 sequence is CAWRTSGSETQYF. In nucleotides, the CDR3 is TGTGCCTGGAGAACTAGCGGGAGCGAGACCCAGTACTTC. Based on the CDR3 plus reference TRBV30 and TRBJ2-5, the full variable domain is SQTIHQWPATLVQPVGSPLSLECTVEGTSNPNLYWYRQAAGRGLQLLFYSVGIGQISSEVPQNLSASRPQDRQFILSSKKLLLSDSGFYLCAWRTSGSETQYFGPGTRLLVL.

This clone appeared a few times. This chain joins TRBV7-3 and TRBJ2-3; D remains ambiguous. The germline CDR1 and CDR2 sequences are SGHTA and FQGTGA. V was trimmed by 4 bases and J by 4 bases, leaving 9 bases between them. The CDR3 has 13 residues. The CDR3, as DNA: TGTGCCAGCAGCTCCCAGGAAGCAGATACGCAGTATTTT. Translated, it gives CASSSQEADTQYF.

V gene TRBV7-6 combines with J gene TRBJ1-5; perhaps TRBD1 as D (5 bases). This CDR3 has 15 amino acids. Trimming shortened V by 1 base and J by 6 bases, and 13 bases separated the two germline ends. Germline CDR1 reads SGHVS; CDR2 reads FNYEAQ. The CDR3 DNA sequence: TGTGCCAGCAGCTTAGGAAGGGGCACAGGTCAGCCCCAGCATTTT. The encoded protein is CASSLGRGTGQPQHF.

This clone was counted only a few times. V gene TRBV5-8 combines with J gene TRBJ1-1; D gene unclear. V lost 6 bases and J lost 11, with 20 bases in between. This CDR3 has 13 residues. From germline, CDR1 is SGHTS and CDR2 YDEGEE. CDR3 in DNA: TGTGCCAGCACCTTCGGAGGGCAGACGAGGGCTTTCTTT. This gives the protein CASTFGGQTRAFF. The whole variable domain, filled in from reference TRBV5-8 and TRBJ1-1, reads EAGVTQSPTHLIKTRGQQATLRCSPISGHTSVYWYQQALGLGLQFLLWYDEGEERNRGNFPPRFSGRQFPNYSSELNVNALELEDSALYLCASTFGGQTRAFFGQGTRLTVV.

This clone was picked up a small number of times. The V gene is TRBV5-1, the J gene TRBJ1-1; weak D call: TRBD1 (5 bases). This CDR3 spans 17 amino acids. The germline gives CDR1 SGHRS, CDR2 YFSETQ. The V end was cut by 0 bases, the J end by 3 bases, with 18 bases between. CDR3 bases: TGCGCCAGCAGCTTGGCCCCTTGGGGGGGGTCGGACACTGAAGCTTTCTTT. It encodes CASSLAPWGGSDTEAFF. Looking up the rest from reference TRBV5-1 and TRBJ1-1 gives the full variable domain: KAGVTQTPRYLIKTRGQQVTLSCSPISGHRSVSWYQQTPGQGLQFLFEYFSETQRNKGNFPGRFSGRQFSNSRSEMNVSTLELGDSALYLCASSLAPWGGSDTEAFFGQGTRLTVV.

The rearrangement joins TRBV28 to TRBJ2-1; tentatively, D is TRBD2 (5 bases). Germline loops: CDR1 MDHEN, CDR2 SYDVKM. With 4 bases removed from V and 2 bases from J, the gap between germline ends came to 12 bases. This CDR3 is 15 amino acids long. The CDR3 nucleotides are TGTGCCAGCAGTTACCGGGATCCTACCTACAATGAGCAGTTCTTC. The encoded protein is CASSYRDPTYNEQFF.

The rearrangement links TRBV5-1 to TRBJ1-2; 7 bases map to TRBD1. This CDR3 comprises 13 residues. The germline gives CDR1 SGHRS, CDR2 YFSETQ. Losses at the gene ends were 3 bases for V and 3 bases for J; bases not matched to a gene: 2. The CDR3 here is CASSSQGYYGYTF. Here the CDR3 DNA reads TGCGCCAGCAGCTCACAGGGGTACTATGGCTACACCTTC.